This passage covers 21 T cell receptor beta chains from one sample sequenced in a study of sequential checkpoint blockade in melanoma. The repertoire was sequenced with immunoSEQ multiplex PCR; TCRdb's copy has only in-frame clones and lacks some. The sample records under 45,000 clones, 84% being singletons. The treatment was: randomized to nivolumab then ipilimumab (arm A) or the reverse (arm B). The sample in question was CD8+ T cells sorted from blood (inferred from file names), obtained from a patient given nivolumab and ipilimumab in sequence. All receptors come from a human donor with melanoma.

The chain uses TRBV4-1 and TRBJ2-5, with 11 positions matching TRBD2. The CDR3 extends over 17 amino acids. Trimming took 4 bases from V and 1 from J; bases not matched to a gene: 8. CDR1 MGHRA and CDR2 YSYEKL come from the germline V gene. CDR3 residues: CASSPSPSGGPQETQYF. Written as DNA, the CDR3 is TGCGCCAGCAGCCCTTCCCCTAGCGGGGGGCCCCAAGAGACCCAGTACTTC.

The rearrangement links TRBV6-5 to TRBJ1-2, with a possible D match to TRBD1 (5 bases). V was cut by 2 bases and J by 8 bases, with 15 bases left in between. Germline loops: CDR1 MNHEY, CDR2 SVGAGI. This CDR3 is built from 14 residues. The CDR3 sequence is CASSYGQGTYGYTF. CDR3 sequence (DNA): TGTGCCAGCAGTTACGGTCAGGGTACTTACGGCTACACCTTC.

CDR3: CASSGQGTGEQYF. CDR3 coding DNA: TGTGCCAGCTCCGGACAGGGGACGGGCGAGCAGTACTTC. The chain is built from TRBV27 and TRBJ2-7; 9 nucleotides line up with TRBD1. V shed 8 bases, J shed 6 bases, and the junction held 8 bases outside the gene matches. This CDR3 has 13 amino acids. The germline CDR1 and CDR2 sequences are MNHEY and SMNVEV (reference sequence).

The gene calls are TRBV27 and TRBJ1-4, with 9 bases that match TRBD1. V was pared by 8 bases and J by 8 bases, with 6 bases of the junction left unmatched. The CDR3 covers 13 residues. CDR1 MNHEY and CDR2 SMNVEV come from the germline V gene (reference sequence). CDR3 DNA sequence: TGTGCCAGCCTTGACAGGGGGGGAGAAAAACTGTTTTTT. It translates to CASLDRGGEKLFF.

The chain is built from TRBV28 and TRBJ2-7; 11 bases are a match to TRBD2. The CDR3 runs to 14 residues. CDR1 and CDR2 (germline): MDHEN, SYDVKM. The V segment lost 7 bases and the J segment 2 bases; nucleotides outside the gene matches: 4. The CDR3 region is CASNGTSGTYEQYF. The CDR3 DNA follows: TGTGCCAGCAACGGGACTAGCGGAACCTACGAGCAGTACTTC.

By sample share, this clone is medium-sized. The chain has TRBV5-6 and TRBJ2-7, with 10 nucleotides matching TRBD2. V shed 1 base, J shed 1 base, and the junction held 5 bases outside the gene matches. Germline CDR1 is SGHDT and CDR2 is YYEEEE. This CDR3 contains 16 residues. This CDR3 reads CASSLSLAGGSYEQYF. Here the CDR3 DNA reads TGTGCCAGCAGCTTGAGCTTAGCGGGGGGTTCCTACGAGCAGTACTTC.

The genes are TRBV27 and TRBJ2-3; TRBD2 aligns across 12 bases. CDR1 and CDR2 from the germline V gene are MNHEY and SMNVEV (reference sequence). With 8 bases clipped from V and 4 bases from J, the junction kept 10 bases outside the gene matches. The CDR3 sequence is 16 residues long. Here the CDR3 reads CASGDAGLAGADTQYF. In DNA form, the CDR3 reads TGTGCCAGCGGAGACGCGGGACTAGCGGGTGCAGATACGCAGTATTTT.

This chain links TRBV9 with TRBJ2-2; 10 bases are a match to TRBD1. The V segment lost 3 bases and the J segment 10 bases; nucleotides outside the gene matches: 12. The CDR3 is made up of 16 amino acids. CDR1 and CDR2 from the germline V gene are SGDLS and YYNGEE. The CDR3 loop reads CASSANDRGLGAELFF. The CDR3 DNA reads as TGTGCCAGCAGCGCCAACGACAGGGGGCTGGGCGCGGAGCTGTTTTTT.

The chain employs TRBV9 and TRBJ2-1; 10 bases map to TRBD2. The CDR3 sequence is 16 residues long. Germline V gene sequence: CDR1 SGDLS, CDR2 YYNGEE. Trimming at V came to 0 bases and at J to 5 bases, leaving 5 bases not matched to a gene. The CDR3: CASSVVTSGINNEQFF. CDR3 bases: TGTGCCAGCAGCGTAGTTACTAGCGGGATTAACAATGAGCAGTTCTTC.

CDR3 coding DNA: TGTGCCAGCAGTTTCGACAGGGACGTAAATCAGCCCCAGCATTTT. Protein sequence: CASSFDRDVNQPQHF. V is TRBV7-9 and J is TRBJ1-5; 7 nucleotides line up with TRBD1. CDR1 SEHNR and CDR2 FQNEAQ come from the germline V gene (reference sequence). The CDR3 has 15 residues. V dropped 6 bases and J dropped 4; count of bases not matched to a gene: 9.

The V call is TRBV7-8, the J call TRBJ1-2; no definite D call. Trimming removed 0 bases from V and 4 bases from J, with 9 bases in between. Germline V gives CDR1 SGHVS, CDR2 FQNEAQ. The CDR3 runs to 14 residues. The CDR3 region is CASSLADLGYGYTF. The CDR3 coding sequence is TGTGCCAGCAGCTTAGCAGACTTAGGCTATGGCTACACCTTC. The full variable domain, in which reference TRBV7-8 and TRBJ1-2 provide the parts outside the CDR3, is GAGVSQSPRYKVAKRGQDVALRCDPISGHVSLFWYQQALGQGPEFLTYFQNEAQLDKSGLPSDRFFAERPEGSVSTLKIQRTQQEDSAVYLCASSLADLGYGYTFGSGTRLTVV.

V gene TRBV5-6 combines with J gene TRBJ2-7; D is ambiguous. Trimming left V 1 base short and J 3 bases short, with 8 bases between. This CDR3 has 13 amino acids. From germline, CDR1 is SGHDT and CDR2 YYEEEE. CDR3 protein: CASSLSYGYEQYF. The DNA for the CDR3 is TGTGCCAGCAGCTTGTCGTACGGCTACGAGCAGTACTTC.

This clone has a single count. The CDR3 DNA reads as TGTGCCTGGAGTGAAGACCCTCGGACAGGGGGGTACACTGAAGCTTTCTTT. Translation gives CAWSEDPRTGGYTEAFF. The J gene is TRBJ1-1, the V gene TRBV30, with 10 bases that match TRBD1. Germline-derived CDR1 and CDR2 are GTSNPN and SVGIG (reference sequence). This CDR3 spans 17 amino acids. Trimming cost V 1 base and J 3 bases; bases outside gene matches: 11. Based on the CDR3 plus reference TRBV30 and TRBJ1-1, the full variable domain is SQTIHQWPATLVQPVGSPLSLECTVEGTSNPNLYWYRQAAGRGLQLLFYSVGIGQISSEVPQNLSASRPQDRQFILSSKKLLLSDSGFYLCAWSEDPRTGGYTEAFFGQGTRLTVV.

The chain recombines TRBV6-1 with TRBJ2-1; D may be TRBD2 (5 bases). The V gene's germline CDR1 is MNHNS and CDR2 SASEGT. CDR3 length equals 15 residues. Between the trimmed V and J ends, which lost 1 base and 1 base, there was a span of 8 bases. The CDR3 reads CASSEVGDSYNEQFF. CDR3 nucleotide sequence: TGTGCCAGCAGTGAAGTCGGGGATTCCTACAATGAGCAGTTCTTC.

This clone was seen a handful of times. The chain is built from TRBV7-9 and TRBJ2-7; weak D call: TRBD1 (5 bases). V shed 5 bases and J shed 0 bases, with 14 bases lying between them. The CDR3 spans 15 residues. Germline V gene data show CDR1 as SEHNR and CDR2 as FQNEAQ (reference sequence). As DNA, the CDR3 is TGTGCCAGCAGCCCCAAAGACAGATTCTCCTACGAGCAGTACTTC. Encoded protein: CASSPKDRFSYEQYF. Full variable domain (missing parts from reference TRBV7-9 and TRBJ2-7): DTGVSQNPRHKITKRGQNVTFRCDPISEHNRLYWYRQTLGQGPEFLTYFQNEAQLEKSRLLSDRFSAERPKGSFSTLEIQRTEQGDSAMYLCASSPKDRFSYEQYFGPGTRLTVT.

The chain couples TRBV2 to TRBJ1-6; D unresolved. CDR3 size: 16 residues. Trimming removed 4 bases from V and 0 bases from J, with 10 bases in between. In germline, CDR1 is SNHLY, CDR2 FYNNEI. The DNA of the CDR3 is TGTGCCAGCAGTGCGGACTGGAGCTCCTATAATTCACCCCTCCACTTT. This translates into CASSADWSSYNSPLHF.

The rearrangement links TRBV27 to TRBJ2-6, with unresolved D. CDR3 length: 17 residues. Germline values: CDR1 MNHEY, CDR2 SMNVEV (reference sequence). V shed 5 bases and J shed 0 bases, with 14 bases lying between them. CDR3 nucleotides: TGTGCCAGCAGTAAGTTAGAGCCGTACTCTGGGGCCAACGTCCTGACTTTC. Translated: CASSKLEPYSGANVLTF.

The rearrangement links TRBV5-1 to TRBJ2-3; TRBD2 might be the D (6 bases). CDR3 length: 11 residues. V was pared by 3 bases and J by 12 bases, with 11 bases between. The germline CDR1 and CDR2 sequences are SGHRS and YFSETQ. DNA for the CDR3: TGCGCCAGCAGCTCCCGGGACTTCCAGTATTTT. Protein: CASSSRDFQYF.

J is TRBJ2-1 and V is TRBV2; no firm D call. V was pared by 1 base and J by 0 bases, with 10 bases between. CDR3 size: 16 residues. Germline-derived CDR1 and CDR2 are SNHLY and FYNNEI. CDR3 residues: CASSEVGKSSYNEQFF. The CDR3 bases are TGTGCCAGCAGTGAAGTGGGCAAGAGCTCCTACAATGAGCAGTTCTTC.

The chain is built from TRBV14 and TRBJ2-7; a possible D gene is TRBD2 (5 bases). The germline gives CDR1 SGHDN, CDR2 FVKESK. The CDR3 has 17 residues. The V end lost 0 bases, the J end lost 0 bases, and 15 bases lay between the germline ends. Here the CDR3 reads CASSQDHGVGYSYEQYF. Written as DNA, the CDR3 is TGTGCCAGCAGCCAAGATCACGGGGTAGGGTACTCCTACGAGCAGTACTTC.

The chain uses TRBV7-8 and TRBJ2-7; D uncertain. V gave up 7 bases and J gave up 0 bases, with 19 bases separating them. CDR1 and CDR2 from the germline V gene are SGHVS and FQNEAQ. The CDR3 is 16 amino acids. The CDR3: CASTPRQEGSSYEQYF. The CDR3, as DNA: TGTGCCAGCACACCCCGGCAGGAAGGTAGCTCCTACGAGCAGTACTTC. Looking up the rest from reference TRBV7-8 and TRBJ2-7 gives the full variable domain: GAGVSQSPRYKVAKRGQDVALRCDPISGHVSLFWYQQALGQGPEFLTYFQNEAQLDKSGLPSDRFFAERPEGSVSTLKIQRTQQEDSAVYLCASTPRQEGSSYEQYFGPGTRLTVT.